This TCR beta chain was recorded in a study of brain T cells in children with intractable seizures. Study-level results: Only CDR3 sequence similarity suggested viral specificity, without known HCMV serostatus.

V gave up 1 base and J gave up 6 bases, with 10 bases separating them. Per the germline V gene, CDR1 is LNHNV and CDR2 is YYDKDF (reference sequence). This CDR3 is built from 14 residues. TCRdb keeps only in-frame clones here, not all; method: immunoSEQ multiplex PCR. The table lists 340,000 or so clones, about 94% of them singletons. This clone was counted ten times or more. The antigen remains unidentified. Described time point: blood from clinic visit 5 months post-surgery; TSC patient then seizure free. Only cases whose brain tissue showed the highest T cell transcript signatures were sequenced. Pre-surgery treatment included at least one anti-epileptic drug.

The chain has TRBV15 and TRBJ2-1; possible D gene TRBD1, 6 bases. The receptor was derived from a boy under two years old with tuberous sclerosis and intractable seizures. The sequencing here drew on peripheral blood, taken about 5 months after surgery. The CDR3 sequence: CATSRGRGSNEQFF. DNA of the CDR3: TGTGCCACCAGCAGAGGCAGGGGAAGCAATGAGCAGTTCTTC.